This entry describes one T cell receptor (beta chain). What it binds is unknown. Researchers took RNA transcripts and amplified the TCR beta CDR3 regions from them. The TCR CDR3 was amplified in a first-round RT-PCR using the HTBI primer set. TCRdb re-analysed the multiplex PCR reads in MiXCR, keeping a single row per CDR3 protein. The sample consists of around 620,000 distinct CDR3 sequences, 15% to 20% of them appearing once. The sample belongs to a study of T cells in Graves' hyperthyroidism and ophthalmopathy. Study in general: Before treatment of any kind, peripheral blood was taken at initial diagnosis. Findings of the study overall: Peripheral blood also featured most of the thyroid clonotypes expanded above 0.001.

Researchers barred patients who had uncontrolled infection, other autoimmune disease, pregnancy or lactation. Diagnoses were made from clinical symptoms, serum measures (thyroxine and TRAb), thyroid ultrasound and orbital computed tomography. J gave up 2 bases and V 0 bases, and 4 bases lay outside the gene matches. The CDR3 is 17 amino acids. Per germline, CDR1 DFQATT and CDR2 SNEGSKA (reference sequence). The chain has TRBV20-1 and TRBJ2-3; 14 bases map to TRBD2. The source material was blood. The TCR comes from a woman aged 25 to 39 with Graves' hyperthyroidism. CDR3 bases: TGCAGTGCTAGAGAGAGGACTAGCGGGAGGTACACAGATACGCAGTATTTT. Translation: CSARERTSGRYTDTQYF.